These 32 T cell receptor beta chains share one sample of origin, sequenced in a study of post-analysis software for immune sequencing data. The authors incorporated unique molecular identifiers into the TCR beta cDNA libraries. TCRdb passed the PCR reads through MiXCR, listing each CDR3 protein once. Among hundreds of thousands of distinct CDR3 sequences listed, around 44% were seen once. Points from the study as a whole: There were five or six TRBV segments more frequent in patients than controls, and TRBV5-6, TRBV5-1 and TRBV20-1 were among them.

Their antigens are not known. The specimen sequenced was blood. These receptors all come from a girl aged 10 to 17 with multiple sclerosis.

The V and J genes are TRBV12-3 or TRBV12-4 and TRBJ1-5, with 10 bases aligning to TRBD1. The junction had 6 bases not matched to a gene; V was cut back by 6 bases and J by 7 bases. The CDR3 length is 14 residues. CDR3 sequence reads: CASRMGQGRQPQHF. The DNA for the CDR3 is TGTGCCAGCAGGATGGGACAGGGGAGGCAGCCCCAGCATTTT.

This chain connects TRBV11-2 to TRBJ1-1; TRBD1 aligns across 9 bases. V lost 4 bases, J lost 8 bases, and 14 bases stayed unmatched. Germline CDR1 reads SGHAT; CDR2 reads FQNNGV. The CDR3 contains 16 residues. CDR3 loop: CASSSFRGQGSPEAFF. The CDR3 region has the DNA TGTGCCAGCAGCTCATTTCGAGGACAGGGGAGTCCAGAAGCTTTCTTT.

This clonotype has a handful of counts. The chain employs TRBV5-5 and TRBJ2-3, with 7 bases aligning to TRBD1. The CDR3 runs 15 residues. CDR1 is SGHKS, CDR2 YYEKEE, per germline (reference sequence). With 4 bases clipped from V and 5 bases from J, the junction kept 10 bases outside the gene matches. CDR3 region: CASSTTSGGLDTQYF. In nucleotides, the CDR3 is TGTGCCAGCAGCACGACGTCAGGGGGATTAGATACGCAGTATTTT.

The chain carries TRBV29-1 and TRBJ2-1, with 8 bases that match TRBD1. V dropped 2 bases and J dropped 0; count of bases not matched to a gene: 6. Germline V gene sequence: CDR1 SQVTM, CDR2 ANQGSEA. The CDR3 consists of 16 residues. For the CDR3, the DNA is TGCAGCGTTGAATGGGCAGGGGGCGTCTCCTACAATGAGCAGTTCTTC. It specifies CSVEWAGGVSYNEQFF.

The chain uses TRBV11-2 and TRBJ2-7, with D unresolved. The CDR3 sequence is 14 residues long. Trimming took off 1 base at V and 2 bases at J, with 9 bases between the two ends. Germline values: CDR1 SGHAT, CDR2 FQNNGV. In nucleotides, the CDR3 is TGTGCCAGCAGCTTAGCCAGGTCAACCTACGAGCAGTACTTC. Amino acid sequence: CASSLARSTYEQYF.

The V and J genes are TRBV29-1 and TRBJ2-7; 7 positions match TRBD1. Germline CDR1 and CDR2: SQVTM and ANQGSEA. The CDR3 sequence is 14 residues long. V trimming: 6 bases; J trimming: 2 bases; junction bases outside the gene matches: 10. CDR3 bases: TGCAGCGTCGACATCTTGGACAGGCCCTACGAGCAGTACTTC. Its protein product is CSVDILDRPYEQYF.

The rearrangement links TRBV12-3 or TRBV12-4 to TRBJ2-6; the match to TRBD2 covers 14 bases. Unmatched junction bases numbered 8, after V lost 5 bases and J lost 2 bases. The CDR3 contains 19 residues. CDR3 coding DNA: TGTGCCAGCAGTCCCGGGACTAGCGGGAGCAGGGCTGGGGCCAACGTCCTGACTTTC. Translating it yields CASSPGTSGSRAGANVLTF.

This sequence joins TRBV28 and TRBJ2-7, with 7 nucleotides matching TRBD1. CDR3 length: 15 amino acids. Germline assignment: CDR1 MDHEN and CDR2 SYDVKM. The ends lost 5 bases at V and 3 bases at J; junction bases unmatched: 10. CDR3 sequence: CASSTHGTASYEQYF. Written as DNA, the CDR3 is TGTGCCAGCAGTACCCATGGGACAGCGAGCTACGAGCAGTACTTC.

The chain combines TRBV7-2 with TRBJ2-6; TRBD1 aligns across 7 bases. The V gene's germline CDR1 is SGHTA and CDR2 FQGNSA. This CDR3 region has 16 residues. With V trimmed by 3 bases and J by 4 bases, 6 bases remained unmatched. CDR3 region: CASSFAGGTGANVLTF. The CDR3 DNA follows: TGTGCCAGCAGCTTTGCAGGGGGAACGGGGGCCAACGTCCTGACTTTC.

The genes are TRBV19 and TRBJ1-1; a weak D match, TRBD1 (6 bases). The CDR3 totals 15 residues. The germline V gene encodes CDR1 LNHDA and CDR2 SQIVND (reference sequence). Trimming removed 5 bases from V and 0 bases from J, with 13 bases in between. The CDR3 nucleotides are TGTGCCAGTAGTGGGGCGGGACACCTGAACACTGAAGCTTTCTTT. Its translation is CASSGAGHLNTEAFF.

This clonotype was counted only a few times. J is TRBJ2-7 and V is TRBV12-3 or TRBV12-4, with D unclear. The V end was cut by 6 bases, the J end by 0 bases, with 12 bases between. CDR3 length: 14 residues. For the CDR3, the DNA is TGTGCCAGCAGGTTGGGCGGAAGCTCCTACGAGCAGTACTTC. This sequence encodes CASRLGGSSYEQYF.

The chain uses TRBV4-1 and TRBJ2-5, with 13 bases aligning to TRBD2. The length of the CDR3 is 17 residues. Germline CDR1 and CDR2: MGHRA and YSYEKL. Unmatched junction bases numbered 6, after V lost 5 bases and J lost 0 bases. CDR3: CASSSPGLAGYQETQYF. As DNA, the CDR3 is TGCGCCAGCAGCTCTCCGGGACTAGCGGGGTACCAAGAGACCCAGTACTTC.

The rearrangement uses TRBV10-3 and TRBJ2-1, with 9 bases that match TRBD1. The V gene end was trimmed by 5 bases and the J gene end by 6 bases; junction bases not matched to a gene: 5. The CDR3 is 14 residues long. CDR1 ENHRY and CDR2 SYGVKD come from the germline V gene. The CDR3 nucleotides read TGTGCCATCAGTCCGGGACAGGGAGGCAATGAGCAGTTCTTC. Its protein product is CAISPGQGGNEQFF.

This clonotype was found a few times. V gene TRBV20-1 combines with J gene TRBJ1-5, with D unclear. The length of the CDR3 is 14 residues. Trimming removed 5 bases at V and 3 bases at J, with 14 bases between. Germline CDR1 DFQATT, CDR2 SNEGSKA (reference sequence). This CDR3 reads CSALHGNANQPQHF. Written as DNA, the CDR3 is TGCAGTGCTCTACACGGGAATGCCAATCAGCCCCAGCATTTT.

This clonotype was seen a few times. The CDR3 region has the DNA TGTGCCAGCAGTTACTCGCACAGCACTGAAGCTTTCTTT. This gives the protein CASSYSHSTEAFF. The rearrangement joins TRBV6-5 to TRBJ1-1; D unresolved. V was cut by 0 bases and J by 4 bases, with 6 bases left in between. Germline V gives CDR1 MNHEY, CDR2 SVGAGI. The CDR3 runs 13 residues.

This clonotype occurred a few times. The rearrangement joins TRBV5-1 to TRBJ1-2; weak D call: TRBD1 (6 bases). The CDR3 extends over 14 amino acids. Per the germline V gene, CDR1 is SGHRS and CDR2 is YFSETQ. V was shortened by 4 bases and J by 4 bases, with 14 bases between the two germline ends. The CDR3 coding sequence is TGCGCCAGCAGCCTTTGGGGGCAGAGCTATGGCTACACCTTC. Translated, it gives CASSLWGQSYGYTF.

The chain couples TRBV4-2 to TRBJ1-5; D is unresolved. V was trimmed by 0 bases and J by 3 bases, leaving 9 bases between them. Germline V gene lookup returns CDR1 LGHNA and CDR2 YNFKEQ. This CDR3 has 15 residues. CDR3 sequence (DNA): TGTGCCAGCAGCCAAGATGTACGAATCAATCAGCCCCAGCATTTT. It translates to CASSQDVRINQPQHF.

The rearrangement joins TRBV20-1 to TRBJ1-2; D is unclear. This CDR3 is 14 amino acids long. In germline, CDR1 is DFQATT, CDR2 SNEGSKA (reference sequence). V shed 3 bases and J shed 4 bases, with 15 bases lying between them. The CDR3 DNA reads as TGCAGTGCTAGGGAGGGTGAAGGCTTCTATGGCTACACCTTC. This encodes CSAREGEGFYGYTF.

This clonotype was seen once. This chain connects TRBV5-1 to TRBJ1-2, with TRBD1 matching 10 bases. The CDR3 is 15 residues long. Germline lookup yields CDR1 SGHRS and CDR2 YFSETQ. V shed 4 bases and J 4 bases; nucleotides not matched to a gene: 7. This chain's CDR3 is CASSRGDRGFYGYTF. The CDR3, as DNA: TGCGCCAGCAGCCGCGGGGACAGGGGATTCTATGGCTACACCTTC. The variable domain in full, with the rest retrieved from reference TRBV5-1 and TRBJ1-2, is KAGVTQTPRYLIKTRGQQVTLSCSPISGHRSVSWYQQTPGQGLQFLFEYFSETQRNKGNFPGRFSGRQFSNSRSEMNVSTLELGDSALYLCASSRGDRGFYGYTFGSGTRLTVV.

As to this clonotype: This clone may be a read error of a much larger clone one base away. The V gene is TRBV4-1, the J gene TRBJ2-1; TRBD2 matches at 12 bases. Looked up from germline, CDR1 is MGHRA and CDR2 is YSYEKL. The CDR3 runs 16 residues. The CDR3 protein is CASSQFLAGGVNERFF. CDR3 bases: TGCGCCAGCAGCCAATTCCTAGCGGGGGGGGTAAATGAGCGGTTCTTC.

CDR3 bases: TGTGCCAGCAGTGCAATCGACAGGGAGGGTTACGAGCAGTACTTC. Translating it yields CASSAIDREGYEQYF. The chain recombines TRBV25-1 with TRBJ2-7; D may correspond to TRBD1 or TRBD2 (7 bases each). This CDR3 is 15 amino acids long. Germline V gene sequence: CDR1 MGHDK, CDR2 SYGVNS. Trimming left V 4 bases short and J 4 bases short, with 17 bases between.

This rearrangement joins TRBV12-3 or TRBV12-4 to TRBJ1-1, with unresolved D. This CDR3 has 13 residues. V gave up 7 bases and J gave up 3 bases, with 12 bases separating them. The CDR3 spells CASTLLGYTEAFF. CDR3 nucleotide sequence: TGTGCCAGCACCCTGCTGGGTTACACTGAAGCTTTCTTT.

This clonotype showed up just a few times. CDR3 bases: TGTGCCAGCAGTTTACCGGGTCACCAAGAGACCCAGTACTTC. This translates into CASSLPGHQETQYF. J is TRBJ2-5 and V is TRBV12-3 or TRBV12-4; D not resolved. The CDR3 covers 14 residues. Trimming removed 2 bases at V and 0 bases at J, with 7 bases between.

This rearrangement joins TRBV6-1 to TRBJ2-5, with no clear D. This CDR3 is built from 13 residues. Between the trimmed V and J ends, which lost 6 bases and 2 bases, there was a span of 10 bases. CDR1 is MNHNS and CDR2 is SASEGT in the germline V gene. CDR3 sequence (DNA): TGTGCCAGCAGGGTTTCTCCACAAGAGACCCAGTACTTC. Translated: CASRVSPQETQYF.

This clonotype appeared many times. The genes are TRBV27 and TRBJ2-5; 7 bases align to TRBD1. This CDR3 has 14 amino acids. The junction had 2 bases not matched to a gene; V was cut back by 2 bases and J by 2 bases. Per the germline V gene, CDR1 is MNHEY and CDR2 is SMNVEV (reference sequence). The CDR3 DNA sequence: TGTGCCAGCAGTTTAAGGGGGCAGCAAGAGACCCAGTACTTC. As protein: CASSLRGQQETQYF.

This clonotype appeared once. The V gene is TRBV27, the J gene TRBJ2-5, with 11 positions matching TRBD1. There are 16 residues in the CDR3. V was clipped by 6 bases and J by 1 base; unmatched bases: 7. Germline loops: CDR1 MNHEY, CDR2 SMNVEV (reference sequence). DNA for the CDR3: TGTGCCAGCAGGAGAGGGACAGGGGGTATCCAAGAGACCCAGTACTTC. It encodes CASRRGTGGIQETQYF.

This clonotype was seen ten or more times. V and J are TRBV12-3 or TRBV12-4 and TRBJ2-1; D possibly corresponds to TRBD1 (6 bases). The CDR3 spans 13 residues. The V end was cut by 3 bases, the J end by 5 bases, with 8 bases between. In DNA, the CDR3 is TGTGCCAGCAGTTTGGGACAAAACAATGAGCAGTTCTTC. Translating gives CASSLGQNNEQFF.

The chain is built from TRBV24-1 and TRBJ2-3, with D unclear. The CDR3 is made up of 14 amino acids. Trimming removed 4 bases at V and 0 bases at J, with 7 bases between. Looked up from germline, CDR1 is KGHDR and CDR2 is SFDVKD. CDR3 sequence reads: CATSDPRSTDTQYF. The CDR3 DNA reads TGTGCCACCAGTGACCCGCGTAGCACAGATACGCAGTATTTT.

The V gene is TRBV27, the J gene TRBJ2-1, with D maybe TRBD1 (6 bases). The germline CDR1 and CDR2 sequences are MNHEY and SMNVEV (reference sequence). Trimming pared 5 bases from V and 7 bases from J, leaving 15 bases between. The CDR3 is made up of 14 amino acids. The CDR3 nucleotides are TGTGCCAGCAGTGCCGGGACACCGAATAATGAGCAGTTCTTC. As protein: CASSAGTPNNEQFF.

The V and J genes are TRBV6-6 and TRBJ1-4; D perhaps matches TRBD1 (6 bases). Trimming left V 6 bases short and J 10 bases short, with 12 bases between. This CDR3 has 12 amino acids. CDR1 MNHNY and CDR2 SVGAGI come from the germline V gene (reference sequence). As DNA, the CDR3 is TGTGCCAGCAGCCCCCAGGACAGAAAACTGTTTTTT. Encoded protein: CASSPQDRKLFF.

This chain links TRBV20-1 with TRBJ2-7; 7 positions match TRBD2. This CDR3 comprises 14 residues. V lost 3 bases and J lost 2; bases outside the gene matches: 7. In germline, CDR1 is DFQATT, CDR2 SNEGSKA (reference sequence). CDR3 bases: TGCAGTGCTAGTATCCAGCGGGGAACCTACGAGCAGTACTTC. Amino acids: CSASIQRGTYEQYF.

This sequence joins TRBV4-1 and TRBJ1-1; 11 bases are a match to TRBD1. CDR3 length equals 16 residues. V was pared by 6 bases and J by 5 bases, with 11 bases of the junction left unmatched. Germline V gene data show CDR1 as MGHRA and CDR2 as YSYEKL. CDR3 in amino acids: CASSPGQGASWTEAFF. Here the CDR3 DNA reads TGCGCCAGCAGTCCTGGACAGGGGGCATCTTGGACTGAAGCTTTCTTT.